The rows below give T cell receptor beta chains drawn from one sample of a study of beta chain features in type 1 diabetes. Some clones are missing from TCRdb's copy, which holds only in-frame ones; the method was immunoSEQ multiplex PCR. Altogether more than 100,000 clones are present, about 17% being singletons, with the ten largest covering under 2.5%. Sequences were obtained from central memory CD4+ T cells from blood. The receptors shown here come from a man aged 25-40 years with type 1 diabetes. Both conserved end residues are part of each CDR3. The order of the fields is V gene, D gene, clone size, J gene, CDR3 DNA, CDR3 protein. D genes are given only for firm matches. Clone size is shown for a subset of rows, as once, few, many or a class of expanded clone.

TRBV30	.	few	TRBJ1-5	TGTGCCTGGAGTGGTAGGACGGACAAGTGGCCCCAGCATTTT	CAWSGRTDKWPQHF
TRBV11-2	.	.	TRBJ2-7	TGTGCCAGCAGCGCTGAGCTGGACAGGACTATCACCTACGAGCAGTACTTC	CASSAELDRTITYEQYF
TRBV6-6	.	few	TRBJ2-3	TGTGCCAGCAGTTACGTCGCAGATACGCAGTATTTT	CASSYVADTQYF
TRBV6-1	TRBD1	.	TRBJ2-7	TGTGCCAGCAGCCCTCGAGACAGGGGGCTGGACGAGCAGTACTTC	CASSPRDRGLDEQYF
TRBV7-7	.	.	TRBJ2-5	TGTGCCAGCAGCCAACAACAGGGTACAGAGACCCAGTACTTC	CASSQQQGTETQYF
TRBV27	TRBD1	.	TRBJ2-1	TGTGCCAGCAGTCCCCTGGGACAGGGGGCCGATGAGCAGTTCTTC	CASSPLGQGADEQFF
TRBV4-3	.	few	TRBJ1-6	TGCGCCAGCAGCCAAGATTCCGACAGGAATAATTCACCCCTCCACTTT	CASSQDSDRNNSPLHF
TRBV7-2	.	.	TRBJ2-1	TGTGCCAGCAGCTCTAAAGTTCGCAGTGGGTACAATGAGCAGTTCTTC	CASSSKVRSGYNEQFF
TRBV7-8	.	.	TRBJ2-7	TGTGCCAGCAGCATAACCCAGGGGTACGAGCAGTACTTC	CASSITQGYEQYF
TRBV30	.	few	TRBJ2-7	TGTGCCTGGAGTGTACGGAGGGCGTCAGGCTCCTACGAGCAGTACTTC	CAWSVRRASGSYEQYF
TRBV6-6	.	.	TRBJ2-7	TGTGCCAGCAATCCAATCGGACTGAACTCCTACGAGCAGTACTTC	CASNPIGLNSYEQYF
TRBV2	.	.	TRBJ1-5	TGTGCCAGCAGTGAGGACCGAGATCAGCCCCAGCATTTT	CASSEDRDQPQHF
TRBV7-9	.	many	TRBJ2-7	TGTGCCAGCAGCTCCCCGGTTGGGAGCGAGCAGTACTTC	CASSSPVGSEQYF
TRBV7-9	.	many	TRBJ1-5	TGTGCCAGCAGCTTAGGTCAGCCCGATCAGCCCCAGCATTTT	CASSLGQPDQPQHF
TRBV30	.	few	TRBJ1-2	TGTGCCTGGCTCCCCACACAGCGCGGCTATGGCTACACCTTC	CAWLPTQRGYGYTF
TRBV11-2	.	few	TRBJ2-3	TGTGCCAGCAGCTGGCGGGATACTACAGATACGCAGTATTTT	CASSWRDTTDTQYF
TRBV6-5	TRBD2	.	TRBJ2-1	TGTGCCAGCAGTAGGGCGGGACTAGCTGCCCCCGAGCAGTTCTTC	CASSRAGLAAPEQFF
TRBV7-2	.	.	TRBJ1-1	TGTGCCAGCAGCTTATTTCCGCCATCCACTGAAGCTTTCTTT	CASSLFPPSTEAFF
TRBV21-1	.	few	TRBJ2-1	TGTGCCAGCAGCAAAGCGGGTTTGTGGGGTGATGAGCAGTTCTTC	CASSKAGLWGDEQFF
TRBV7-2	.	.	TRBJ2-4	TGTGCCAGCAGCTTATTTAGCCCCAATGGAAACATTCAGTACTTC	CASSLFSPNGNIQYF
TRBV5-4	.	.	TRBJ2-5	TGTGCCAGCAGCAGAATGACAGGACAAGAGACCCAGTACTTC	CASSRMTGQETQYF
TRBV2	.	.	TRBJ2-6	TGTGCCAGCAGCGAACACAGGACGGCTAGCTCTGGGGCCAACGTCCTGACTTTC	CASSEHRTASSGANVLTF
TRBV4-2	.	few	TRBJ1-2	TGTGCCAGCAGCCAAGCACCAGACAGGCACTATGGCTACACCTTC	CASSQAPDRHYGYTF
TRBV7-2	.	.	TRBJ1-2	TGTGCCAGCAGCTTAGACAATGGCTACACCTTC	CASSLDNGYTF
TRBV7-2	.	few	TRBJ1-4	TGTGCCAGCAGCTTAGAACAGGGTCGGGAAAAACTGTTTTTT	CASSLEQGREKLFF
TRBV25-1	.	few	TRBJ2-7	TGTGCCAGCAGTCGACAGGGAGGCTCCTACGAGCAGTACTTC	CASSRQGGSYEQYF
TRBV9	.	few	TRBJ2-3	TGTGCCAGCAGCGCTAGGGACCCTAGCACAGATACGCAGTATTTT	CASSARDPSTDTQYF
TRBV7-2	.	many	TRBJ2-7	TGTGCCAGCACCCCTGGGGGGCGGACCCTCTACGAGCAGTACTTC	CASTPGGRTLYEQYF
TRBV19	.	few	TRBJ2-5	TGTGCCAGTAGTATGTTGGAGGGCCAAGAGACCCAGTACTTC	CASSMLEGQETQYF
TRBV2	.	few	TRBJ2-2	TGTGCCAGCAGGGGGCAGGCTAGCTCGTCCGGGGAGCTGTTTTTT	CASRGQASSSGELFF
TRBV7-3	.	few	TRBJ2-5	TGTGCCAGCAGCTTGGGCCCAAAAGAGACCCAGTACTTC	CASSLGPKETQYF
TRBV7-9	TRBD2	.	TRBJ2-5	TGTGCCAGCAGCTTAGCGAAAAGACTAGCGGGGAAGCAAGAGACCCAGTACTTC	CASSLAKRLAGKQETQYF
TRBV29-1	.	many	TRBJ1-1	TGCAGCGCGCAAGGACCGAGCACTGAAGCTTTCTTT	CSAQGPSTEAFF
TRBV7-2	.	few	TRBJ2-3	TGTGCCAGCAGATCCCCCTTTGGGGGGCCCACAGATACGCAGTATTTT	CASRSPFGGPTDTQYF
TRBV7-2	.	few	TRBJ2-5	TGTGCCAGCAGTCAGGGCGGGGAAGAGACCCAGTACTTC	CASSQGGEETQYF
TRBV7-2	TRBD1	few	TRBJ2-2	TGTGCCAGCAGCCCGGGACAGGGTTACGGGGAGCTGTTTTTT	CASSPGQGYGELFF
TRBV9	TRBD1	.	TRBJ2-1	TGTGCCAGCAGCCCTAGGACAGGTACCTACAATGAGCAGTTCTTC	CASSPRTGTYNEQFF
TRBV5-1	.	.	TRBJ1-3	TGCGCCAGCAGCTCAGACGGGACCGCTGGAAACACCATATATTTT	CASSSDGTAGNTIYF
TRBV2	.	few	TRBJ2-5	TGTGCCAGCCAGGAAGCGACAGCCGGCACCCAGTACTTC	CASQEATAGTQYF
TRBV11-2	.	once	TRBJ2-7	TGTGCCAGCAGCCCGCGGCCCTACGAGCAGTACTTC	CASSPRPYEQYF
TRBV29-1	TRBD1	.	TRBJ2-5	TGCAGCGCTGGGACAGGAACGGAGACCCAGTACTTC	CSAGTGTETQYF
TRBV19	TRBD2	.	TRBJ2-5	TGTGCCAGTAGTCCCAGCGGGGGGAAAGAGACCCAGTACTTC	CASSPSGGKETQYF
TRBV6-1	.	.	TRBJ2-5	TGTGCCAGCAGTGATGGCAGCTGGTACCAAGAGACCCAGTACTTC	CASSDGSWYQETQYF
TRBV29-1	.	.	TRBJ1-1	TGCAGCACTCGCTCTTCAGAGCTTGAAGCTTTCTTT	CSTRSSELEAFF
TRBV11-2	.	few	TRBJ2-7	TGTGCCAGCAGCTTAGGTGTCCGGGCGAGAGAGCAGTACTTC	CASSLGVRAREQYF
TRBV5-1	.	.	TRBJ2-5	TGCGCCAGCAGCTTTGCTTCAGACAGTCAAGAGACCCAGTACTTC	CASSFASDSQETQYF
TRBV15	.	few	TRBJ2-7	TGTGCCACCAGGTTGGAGGGCCGTTCCTACGAGCAGTACTTC	CATRLEGRSYEQYF
TRBV4-3	TRBD2	few	TRBJ2-1	TGCGCCAGCAGCCAAGAAGTAAGGGCTAGCGGGTACTACAATGAGCAGTTCTTC	CASSQEVRASGYYNEQFF